The 4 T cell receptor beta chains reported below all come from one sample, sequenced in a study of PD-1 blockade in classical Hodgkin lymphoma. TCRdb keeps only in-frame clones here, not all; method: immunoSEQ multiplex PCR. The sample has about 32,000 clones; 88% are singletons. Time point here: newly diagnosed, previously untreated cHL patient sample. Magnetic negative selection was used to purify CD4+ T cells from thawed PBMCs. The source material was CD4+ T cells from blood. Receptors were obtained from a human donor with classical Hodgkin lymphoma.

The CDR3 region is CSVAGAGGPSDTQYF. CDR3 in DNA: TGCAGCGTTGCTGGAGCGGGAGGGCCCTCAGATACGCAGTATTTT. This chain uses TRBV29-1 with TRBJ2-3, with 10 bases that match TRBD2. There are 15 residues in the CDR3. Unmatched junction bases numbered 8, after V lost 4 bases and J lost 4 bases. From germline, CDR1 is SQVTM and CDR2 ANQGSEA.

V gene TRBV11-3 combines with J gene TRBJ1-2, with D unresolved. Trimming removed 0 bases from V and 2 bases from J, with 13 bases in between. CDR1 is SGHNT and CDR2 is YENEEA in the germline V gene. CDR3 size: 16 residues. The CDR3 nucleotides are TGTGCCAGCAGCTTAGAGGGGAGAGGAGGGAACTATGGCTACACCTTC. Amino acids: CASSLEGRGGNYGYTF.

The rearrangement uses TRBV30 and TRBJ1-4; D is ambiguous. Germline CDR1 is GTSNPN and CDR2 is SVGIG (reference sequence). The V end was cut by 3 bases, the J end by 5 bases, with 7 bases between. The CDR3 is 12 amino acids. The CDR3 region has the DNA TGTGCCTGGAGCGGAATGAATGAAAAACTGTTTTTT. Amino acid sequence: CAWSGMNEKLFF. Complete variable domain (other parts from reference TRBV30 and TRBJ1-4): SQTIHQWPATLVQPVGSPLSLECTVEGTSNPNLYWYRQAAGRGLQLLFYSVGIGQISSEVPQNLSASRPQDRQFILSSKKLLLSDSGFYLCAWSGMNEKLFFGSGTQLSVL.

This chain joins TRBV7-7 and TRBJ2-1, with TRBD2 identical over 9 bases. This CDR3 has 16 residues. Trimming took 5 bases from V and 5 from J; bases not matched to a gene: 10. Germline V CDR1 and CDR2: SSHAT, FNYEAQ (reference sequence). The CDR3 region is CASSQGLAGNNNEQFF. The CDR3, as DNA: TGTGCCAGCAGCCAAGGTCTAGCGGGAAATAACAATGAGCAGTTCTTC.